The sequence of this T cell receptor (beta chain) was determined in a study of neoadjuvant nivolumab and ipilimumab in lung cancer. Study summary: Nivolumab 3 mg/kg was given days 1, 15 and 29, plus ipilimumab 1 mg/kg day 1 in combination.

CDR3 length: 15 residues. The V end was cut by 8 bases, the J end by 0 bases, with 15 bases between. Germline CDR1 PRHDT, CDR2 FYEKMQ (reference sequence). Sequencing used immunoSEQ multiplex PCR; TCRdb keeps in-frame clones, though not all of them. The sample includes tens of thousands of clones, 90% of them seen just once. A remark on this clone: What it binds is not known.

Whole-study results and caveats: TCR sequencing covered a small number of samples.

V gene TRBV13 combines with J gene TRBJ2-3, with D maybe TRBD2 (6 bases). The TCR sequence derives from an adult with non-small cell lung cancer. Sequencing was performed on peripheral blood, taken after neoadjuvant nivolumab, alone or with ipilimumab, at or shortly before surgery. CDR3 sequence reads: CASAPRGTSTDTQYF. CDR3 DNA sequence: TGTGCCAGCGCCCCACGCGGGACCAGCACAGATACGCAGTATTTT.